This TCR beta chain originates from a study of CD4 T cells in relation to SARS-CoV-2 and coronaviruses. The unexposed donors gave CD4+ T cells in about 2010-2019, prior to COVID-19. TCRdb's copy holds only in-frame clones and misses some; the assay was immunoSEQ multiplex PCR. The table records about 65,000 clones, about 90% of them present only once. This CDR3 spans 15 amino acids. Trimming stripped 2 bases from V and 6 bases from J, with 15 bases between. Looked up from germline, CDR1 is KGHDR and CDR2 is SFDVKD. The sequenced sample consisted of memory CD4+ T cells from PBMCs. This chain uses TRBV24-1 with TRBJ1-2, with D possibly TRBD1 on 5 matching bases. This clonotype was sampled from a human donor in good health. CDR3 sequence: CATSDYPQGSHGYTF. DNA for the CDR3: TGTGCCACCAGTGATTATCCTCAGGGTTCGCATGGCTACACCTTC.